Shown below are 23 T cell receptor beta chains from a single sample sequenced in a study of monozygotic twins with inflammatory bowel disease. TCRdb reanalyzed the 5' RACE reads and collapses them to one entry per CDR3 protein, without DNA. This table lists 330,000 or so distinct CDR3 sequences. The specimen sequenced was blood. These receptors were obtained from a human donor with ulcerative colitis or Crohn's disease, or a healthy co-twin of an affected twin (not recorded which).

The CDR3 is CSALQAFQETQYF. This sequence joins TRBV20-1 and TRBJ2-5; TCRdb names TRBD1, which stays unverified in the absence of DNA. The germline V gene has CDR1 DFQATT and CDR2 SNEGSKA (reference sequence). This CDR3 spans 13 amino acids.

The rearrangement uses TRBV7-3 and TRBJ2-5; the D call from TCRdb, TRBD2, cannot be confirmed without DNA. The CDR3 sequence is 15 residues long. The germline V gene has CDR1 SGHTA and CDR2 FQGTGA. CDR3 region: CASSLTGTAQETQYF.

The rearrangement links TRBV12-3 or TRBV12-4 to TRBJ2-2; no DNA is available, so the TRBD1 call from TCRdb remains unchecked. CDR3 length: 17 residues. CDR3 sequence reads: CASSWIGTGMSTGELFF.

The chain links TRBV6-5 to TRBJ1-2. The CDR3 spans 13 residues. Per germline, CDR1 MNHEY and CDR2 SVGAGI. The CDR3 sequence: CASSSPQRGGYTF.

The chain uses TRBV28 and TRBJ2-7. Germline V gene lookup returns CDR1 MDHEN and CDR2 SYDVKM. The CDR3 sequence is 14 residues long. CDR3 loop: CASSLNGQPYEQYF.

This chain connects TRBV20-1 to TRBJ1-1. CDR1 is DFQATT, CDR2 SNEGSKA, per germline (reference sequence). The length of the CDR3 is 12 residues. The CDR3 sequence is CSARDVNTEAFF.

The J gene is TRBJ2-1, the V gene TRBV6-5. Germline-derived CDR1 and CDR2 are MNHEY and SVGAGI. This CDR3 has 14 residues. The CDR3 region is CASSYLGSYNEQFF.

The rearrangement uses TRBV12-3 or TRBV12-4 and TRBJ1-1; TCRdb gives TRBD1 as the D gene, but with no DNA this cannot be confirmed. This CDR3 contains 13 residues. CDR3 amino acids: CASSPPWDTEAFF.

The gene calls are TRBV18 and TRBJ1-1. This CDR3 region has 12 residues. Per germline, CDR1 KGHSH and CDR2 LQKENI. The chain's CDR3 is CASSPSRIEAFF.

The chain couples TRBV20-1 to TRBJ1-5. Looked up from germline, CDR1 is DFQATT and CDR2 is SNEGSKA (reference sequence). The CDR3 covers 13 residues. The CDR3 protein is CSAQTRAGQPQHF.

CDR3 loop: CASSYTGGSGYTF. V gene TRBV7-2 combines with J gene TRBJ1-2; the D call of TRBD1 rests on TCRdb alone, since no DNA is present to check it. The germline CDR1 and CDR2 sequences are SGHTA and FQGNSA. The CDR3 contains 13 residues.

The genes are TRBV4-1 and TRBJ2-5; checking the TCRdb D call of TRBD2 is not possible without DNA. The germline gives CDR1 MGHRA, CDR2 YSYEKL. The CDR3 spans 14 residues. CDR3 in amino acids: CASSQAGTLMGKYF.

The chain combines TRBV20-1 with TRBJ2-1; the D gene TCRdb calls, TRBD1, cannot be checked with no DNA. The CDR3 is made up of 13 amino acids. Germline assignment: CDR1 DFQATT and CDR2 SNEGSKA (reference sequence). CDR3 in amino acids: CSASPTTGPGQFF.

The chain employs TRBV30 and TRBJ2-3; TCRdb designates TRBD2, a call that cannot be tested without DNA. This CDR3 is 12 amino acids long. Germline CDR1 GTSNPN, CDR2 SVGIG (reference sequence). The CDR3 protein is CAWRSAGRTQYF.

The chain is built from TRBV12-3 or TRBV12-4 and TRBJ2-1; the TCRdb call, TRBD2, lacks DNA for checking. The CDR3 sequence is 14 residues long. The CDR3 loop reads CASSLGGGPNEQFF.

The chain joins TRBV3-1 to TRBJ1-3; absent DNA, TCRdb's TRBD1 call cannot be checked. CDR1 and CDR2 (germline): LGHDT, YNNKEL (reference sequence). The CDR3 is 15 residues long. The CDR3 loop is CASSQGRFPRNTIYF.

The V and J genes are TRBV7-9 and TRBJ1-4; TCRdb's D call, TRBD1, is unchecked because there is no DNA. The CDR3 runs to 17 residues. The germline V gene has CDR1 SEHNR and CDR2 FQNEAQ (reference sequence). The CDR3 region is CASSLAAGIRADEKLFF. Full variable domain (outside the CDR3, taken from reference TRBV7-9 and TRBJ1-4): DTGVSQNPRHKITKRGQNVTFRCDPISEHNRLYWYRQTLGQGPEFLTYFQNEAQLEKSRLLSDRFSAERPKGSFSTLEIQRTEQGDSAMYLCASSLAAGIRADEKLFFGSGTQLSVL.

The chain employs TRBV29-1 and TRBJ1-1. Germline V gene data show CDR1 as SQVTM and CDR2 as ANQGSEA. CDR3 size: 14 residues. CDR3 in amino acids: CSVEDGGVYTEAFF.

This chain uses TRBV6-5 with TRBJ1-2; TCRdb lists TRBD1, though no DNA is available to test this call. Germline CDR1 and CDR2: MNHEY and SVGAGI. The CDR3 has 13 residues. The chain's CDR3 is CASSQLTGGGYTF.

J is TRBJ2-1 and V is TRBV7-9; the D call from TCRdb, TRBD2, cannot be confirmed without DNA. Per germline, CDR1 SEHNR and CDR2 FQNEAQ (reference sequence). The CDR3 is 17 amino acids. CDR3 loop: CASSLAGGLAGGNEQFF.

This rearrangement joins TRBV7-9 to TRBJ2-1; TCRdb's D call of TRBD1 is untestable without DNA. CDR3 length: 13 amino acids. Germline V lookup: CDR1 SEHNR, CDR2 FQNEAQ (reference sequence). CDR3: CASSRQGGYEQFF. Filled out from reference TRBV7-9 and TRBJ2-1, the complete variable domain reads DTGVSQNPRHKITKRGQNVTFRCDPISEHNRLYWYRQTLGQGPEFLTYFQNEAQLEKSRLLSDRFSAERPKGSFSTLEIQRTEQGDSAMYLCASSRQGGYEQFFGPGTRLTVL.

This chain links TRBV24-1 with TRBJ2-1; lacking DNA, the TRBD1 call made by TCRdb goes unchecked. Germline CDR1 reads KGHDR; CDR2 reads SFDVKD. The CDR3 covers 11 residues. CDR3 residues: CATRGVNEQFF.

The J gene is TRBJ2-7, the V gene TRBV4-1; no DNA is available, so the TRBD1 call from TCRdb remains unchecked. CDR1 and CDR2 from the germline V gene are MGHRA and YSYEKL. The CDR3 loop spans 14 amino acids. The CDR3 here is CASSQIGLGDTHRF.